Below, 24 T cell receptor beta chains from the same sample are listed, as sequenced in a study of T cells in Graves' hyperthyroidism and ophthalmopathy. Amplified regions were TCR beta CDR3 sequences from RNA transcripts. A set of HTBI primers served as the primers for a first-round RT-PCR of the TCR CDR3. TCRdb independently ran MiXCR on the multiplex PCR reads; one entry per CDR3 protein. The sample shows 220,000 or so distinct CDR3 sequences, over 15% of them seen only once. Sequenced sample: blood. These receptors all come from a young woman with Graves' ophthalmopathy.

This clonotype showed up many times. The rearrangement links TRBV28 to TRBJ2-1; D is unresolved. Germline V gene lookup returns CDR1 MDHEN and CDR2 SYDVKM. This CDR3 is 10 amino acids long. The V end lost 4 bases, the J end lost 6 bases, and 1 base lay between the germline ends. CDR3 residues: CASSSNEQFF. DNA of the CDR3: TGTGCCAGCAGTTCCAATGAGCAGTTCTTC.

The sample holds a few counts of this clonotype. The V gene is TRBV4-2, the J gene TRBJ2-3; no definite D call. The germline CDR1 and CDR2 sequences are LGHNA and YNFKEQ. CDR3 size: 14 residues. Trimming cost V 0 bases and J 5 bases, with 9 bases left between them. CDR3 sequence reads: CASSQDHKEDTQYF. For the CDR3, the DNA is TGTGCCAGCAGCCAAGATCATAAGGAAGATACGCAGTATTTT.

In its sample, this clonotype was seen many times. This rearrangement joins TRBV2 to TRBJ2-5, with TRBD1 as a possible D gene (5 bases). Per the germline V gene, CDR1 is SNHLY and CDR2 is FYNNEI. Trimming left V 7 bases short and J 6 bases short, with 18 bases between. The CDR3 has 14 amino acids. CDR3 in amino acids: CASNRPREPKTQYF. The CDR3 bases are TGTGCCAGCAACCGACCCAGGGAACCGAAGACCCAGTACTTC.

The sample holds a few counts of this clonotype. Germline and junction disagree at one end, which may indicate a read error. The chain joins TRBV5-1 to TRBJ2-1; possible D gene TRBD2, 5 bases. The length of the CDR3 is 13 residues. Per the germline V gene, CDR1 is SGHRS and CDR2 is YFSETQ. DNA of the CDR3: TGTGCCAGCAGCTTTTATAGGACTTATGAGCAGTTCTTC. Residues: CASSFYRTYEQFF. The whole variable domain, filled in from reference TRBV5-1 and TRBJ2-1, reads KAGVTQTPRYLIKTRGQQVTLSCSPISGHRSVSWYQQTPGQGLQFLFEYFSETQRNKGNFPGRFSGRQFSNSRSEMNVSTLELGDSALYLCASSFYRTYEQFFGPGTRLTVL.

This clonotype has ten or more counts. The chain joins TRBV4-2 to TRBJ2-7; TRBD1 matches at 9 bases. The CDR3 consists of 19 residues. The junction had 15 bases not matched to a gene; V was cut back by 0 bases and J by 3 bases. Germline V CDR1 and CDR2: LGHNA, YNFKEQ. CDR3 bases: TGTGCCAGCAGCCAAGAGGGCGGGACAGGGCTATTCAGCGGCTACGAGCAGTACTTC. Protein product: CASSQEGGTGLFSGYEQYF.

V is TRBV28 and J is TRBJ2-2, with a tentative D call TRBD1 (5 bases). The V end lost 3 bases, the J end lost 4 bases, and 12 bases lay between the germline ends. The V gene's germline CDR1 is MDHEN and CDR2 SYDVKM. This CDR3 contains 15 residues. CDR3 sequence reads: CASSFHQGGTGELFF. The CDR3 coding sequence is TGTGCCAGCAGTTTTCACCAGGGTGGCACCGGGGAGCTGTTTTTT. The variable domain in full, completed from reference TRBV28 and TRBJ2-2, reads DVKVTQSSRYLVKRTGEKVFLECVQDMDHENMFWYRQDPGLGLRLIYFSYDVKMKEKGDIPEGYSVSREKKERFSLILESASTNQTSMYLCASSFHQGGTGELFFGEGSRLTVL.

The gene calls are TRBV4-1 and TRBJ2-7, with D tentatively TRBD2 (7 bases). The CDR3 runs 16 residues. CDR1 MGHRA and CDR2 YSYEKL come from the germline V gene. Between the trimmed V and J ends, which lost 3 bases and 3 bases, there was a span of 18 bases. The chain's CDR3 is CASSHIGGGPLYEQYF. The CDR3 DNA is TGCGCCAGCAGCCATATTGGGGGGGGGCCCCTCTACGAGCAGTACTTC.

This chain uses TRBV7-9 with TRBJ2-5; D possibly uses TRBD1 or TRBD2 (5 bases each). CDR1 and CDR2 from the germline V gene are SEHNR and FQNEAQ (reference sequence). V dropped 8 bases and J dropped 5 bases, with 15 bases sitting between them. The CDR3 has 13 residues. The CDR3 DNA follows: TGTGCCAGCGGGAAGAGGGGATTGGAGACCCAGTACTTC. Translation gives CASGKRGLETQYF.

J is TRBJ2-1 and V is TRBV3-1; 10 bases are shared with TRBD2. CDR3 length: 14 residues. Germline V gene sequence: CDR1 LGHDT, CDR2 YNNKEL (reference sequence). Losses at the gene ends were 2 bases for V and 7 bases for J; bases not matched to a gene: 2. The CDR3 is CASSQTSGDNEQFF. As DNA, the CDR3 is TGTGCCAGCAGCCAAACTAGCGGGGATAATGAGCAGTTCTTC.

This clonotype was seen ten or more times. The V gene is TRBV3-2, the J gene TRBJ1-3. TRBV3-2 is marked as a pseudogene. CDR3 size: 14 residues. The CDR3 is CASSQGKFRNTIYF. CDR3 bases: TGTGCCAGCAGCCAAGGAAAATTTAGAAACACCATATATTTT.

The sample holds many counts of this clonotype. This rearrangement joins TRBV29-1 to TRBJ2-1; D remains ambiguous. Germline V gene data show CDR1 as SQVTM and CDR2 as ANQGSEA. This CDR3 has 13 residues. V lost 3 bases and J 6 bases, leaving 12 bases between the germline ends. The CDR3 is CSVDVGLTNEQFF. CDR3 in DNA: TGCAGCGTTGACGTCGGTCTAACCAATGAGCAGTTCTTC.

This clonotype came up many times. The rearrangement links TRBV3-1 to TRBJ2-3, with 10 bases matching TRBD2. The germline gives CDR1 LGHDT, CDR2 YNNKEL (reference sequence). This CDR3 region has 15 residues. Unmatched junction bases numbered 7, after V lost 4 bases and J lost 6 bases. CDR3 in amino acids: CASSPGGLAIDTQYF. CDR3 in DNA: TGTGCCAGCAGCCCTGGGGGACTAGCGATTGATACGCAGTATTTT.

This clonotype was seen at least ten times. This chain connects TRBV6-1 to TRBJ1-5; possible D gene TRBD1, 6 bases. Germline V gene lookup returns CDR1 MNHNS and CDR2 SASEGT. V was trimmed by 9 bases and J by 3 bases, leaving 12 bases between them. This CDR3 contains 13 residues. The CDR3 DNA reads TGTGCCAGTAGAACAGGGCTCAATCAGCCCCAGCATTTT. This gives the protein CASRTGLNQPQHF.

This clonotype was detected ten times or more. The DNA of the CDR3 is TGTGCCAGCAGCCCAGAAGTTATTGGGTCAGATACGCAGTATTTT. This translates into CASSPEVIGSDTQYF. V usage is TRBV11-2 and J usage is TRBJ2-3; D gene uncertain. The length of the CDR3 is 15 residues. V was cut by 5 bases and J by 4 bases, with 16 bases left in between. From germline, CDR1 is SGHAT and CDR2 FQNNGV.

This clonotype occurred many times. The V and J genes are TRBV11-1 and TRBJ2-1; tentatively, D is TRBD2 (5 bases). The CDR3 is 15 residues long. Germline V CDR1 and CDR2: SGHAT, FQDESV (reference sequence). Between the trimmed V and J ends, which lost 5 bases and 0 bases, there was a span of 11 bases. The CDR3 reads CASSPRVNSYNEQFF. For the CDR3, the DNA is TGTGCCAGCAGCCCGCGGGTGAACTCCTACAATGAGCAGTTCTTC.

This clonotype showed up many times. The chain joins TRBV10-2 to TRBJ2-5, with D possibly called TRBD1 or TRBD2 (5 bases each). V lost 7 bases and J lost 0, with 18 bases in between. The CDR3 has 16 residues. CDR1 WSHSY and CDR2 SAAADI come from the germline V gene. CDR3 in amino acids: CASTNLGVLNQETQYF. CDR3 bases: TGCGCCAGCACGAATTTGGGGGTCCTAAACCAAGAGACCCAGTACTTC.

This clonotype was detected ten times or more. The genes are TRBV28 and TRBJ1-2; D is unresolved. Trimming cost V 4 bases and J 0 bases, with 24 bases left between them. CDR3 length: 19 residues. CDR1 and CDR2 (germline): MDHEN, SYDVKM. The CDR3 coding sequence is TGTGCCAGCAGTTATAGCCGAGGGCAGCCTTCTCCAACTAACTATGGCTACACCTTC. Its translation: CASSYSRGQPSPTNYGYTF.

This clonotype has ten or more counts. The chain combines TRBV30 with TRBJ1-1, with D perhaps matching TRBD1 (6 bases). The ends were cut back, 2 bases at V and 3 bases at J, with 13 bases in the middle. Per the germline V gene, CDR1 is GTSNPN and CDR2 is SVGIG (reference sequence). The CDR3 loop spans 14 amino acids. CDR3 loop: CAWSTGAGDTEAFF. CDR3 in DNA: TGTGCCTGGAGTACGGGGGCGGGTGACACTGAAGCTTTCTTT. The complete variable domain, with remaining parts taken from reference TRBV30 and TRBJ1-1, reads SQTIHQWPATLVQPVGSPLSLECTVEGTSNPNLYWYRQAAGRGLQLLFYSVGIGQISSEVPQNLSASRPQDRQFILSSKKLLLSDSGFYLCAWSTGAGDTEAFFGQGTRLTVV.

This chain joins TRBV2 and TRBJ1-5, with TRBD1 matching 9 bases. Per germline, CDR1 SNHLY and CDR2 FYNNEI. V lost 8 bases and J lost 1; bases outside the gene matches: 6. The CDR3 extends over 15 amino acids. DNA for the CDR3: TGTGCCAGCTGGGACAGGGAGGGGAGCAATCAGCCCCAGCATTTT. It translates to CASWDREGSNQPQHF.

This clonotype was observed many times. The chain combines TRBV5-1 with TRBJ1-2; 8 positions match TRBD1. Germline values: CDR1 SGHRS, CDR2 YFSETQ. Trimming at V came to 4 bases and at J to 8 bases, leaving 7 bases not matched to a gene. This CDR3 region has 13 residues. CDR3 nucleotide sequence: TGCGCCAGCAGCCCGGACAGGGTGGAAGGCTACACCTTC. Amino acid sequence: CASSPDRVEGYTF.

This clonotype was recorded many times. The genes are TRBV7-2 and TRBJ1-1; 8 nucleotides match TRBD1. The CDR3 runs to 12 residues. CDR1 is SGHTA, CDR2 FQGNSA, per germline. Trimming at V came to 5 bases and at J to 11 bases, leaving 7 bases not matched to a gene. The CDR3 is CASSQGQGSAFF. The CDR3 DNA reads TGTGCCAGCAGCCAAGGACAGGGATCGGCTTTCTTT.

A word on this clonotype: A much larger clone sits a single nucleotide away, making a read error possible. The gene calls are TRBV4-2 and TRBJ1-3; no reliable D call. Germline CDR1 and CDR2: LGHNA and YNFKEQ. V lost 0 bases, J lost 1 base, and 10 bases lay in between. CDR3 length: 16 amino acids. The CDR3 DNA reads as TGTGCCAGCAGCCAAGACGACGGCCGTTCTGGAAACACCATATATTTT. Its translation is CASSQDDGRSGNTIYF.

This clonotype was observed at least ten times. This chain links TRBV4-1 with TRBJ2-1, with TRBD2 matching over 8 bases. Germline assignment: CDR1 MGHRA and CDR2 YSYEKL. The CDR3 runs 17 residues. The V and J ends lost 0 bases and 1 base, in that order; junction bases with no gene match: 5. The CDR3 spells CASSQEHLAGSYNEQFF. DNA for the CDR3: TGCGCCAGCAGCCAAGAGCACCTAGCGGGTTCCTACAATGAGCAGTTCTTC.

The chain couples TRBV4-1 to TRBJ1-1; D is uncertain. V dropped 2 bases and J dropped 12 bases, with 13 bases sitting between them. Germline values: CDR1 MGHRA, CDR2 YSYEKL. CDR3 size: 12 residues. The CDR3 sequence is CASSQQFGESFF. The CDR3 DNA follows: TGCGCCAGCAGCCAACAATTTGGAGAGTCTTTCTTT.